The following is a T cell receptor beta chain sequence with its context. As yet, its antigen is unknown. This entry comes from a study of blood T cells in healthy people across ages. Broader study findings: No conclusive comparison of naive versus antigen-experienced cells was possible with unsorted PBMCs. Per million T cells, TCR beta diversity dropped about linearly as age rose.

Per the germline V gene, CDR1 is MNHNY and CDR2 is SVGAGI (reference sequence). The CDR3 loop spans 16 amino acids. V shed 1 base, J shed 2 bases, and the junction held 7 bases outside the gene matches. Together with a sample-barcoded 5' primer, a J-beta primer mix was included in a second PCR lasting about 7 to 11 cycles. Sequencing recovered at least 2.5 million CDR3-containing paired-end reads from each sample. MiXCR was run by TCRdb on the 5' RACE reads, yielding one entry per CDR3 protein. The data hold approximately 780,000 distinct CDR3 sequences, with 20% to 30% observed a single time. The same data also went into a second study, on T cells of mothers and their children. That work contributes: Several million TCR beta reads per child versus over 9.5 million per mother.

The genes are TRBV6-6 and TRBJ2-7; 8 bases are shared with TRBD1. Sequencing was carried out using blood. The TCR originated in a boy between 5 and 17 years old in good health. CDR3 nucleotide sequence: TGTGCCAGCAGTTACTATGCCGGGACAGGTCCCTACGAGCAGTACTTC. This gives the protein CASSYYAGTGPYEQYF.